These 6 T cell receptor beta chains were sequenced from one sample in a study of T-cell reconstitution after alpha-beta-depleted transplantation in children. The authors prepared the TCRbeta library with unique molecular identifiers. TCRdb reprocessed the PCR reads with MiXCR, giving one entry per CDR3 protein. Of about 460,000 distinct CDR3 sequences in the sample, around 13% were seen once. This specimen consisted of PBMCs from the stem cell graft donor, obtained from the stem cell graft. The receptor source for this set is a human donor who donated a stem cell graft to a child with combined immunodeficiency.

This clonotype has at least ten counts. The CDR3 protein is CSVVSGRAGELFF. The CDR3 DNA reads TGCAGCGTTGTGTCCGGGAGGGCCGGGGAGCTGTTTTTT. V gene TRBV29-1 combines with J gene TRBJ2-2, with 8 bases lining up with TRBD2. V gave up 4 bases and J gave up 6 bases; unmatched junction bases: 4. CDR3 length equals 13 residues. Germline assignment: CDR1 SQVTM and CDR2 ANQGSEA.

The chain recombines TRBV2 with TRBJ2-7; the match to TRBD1 covers 9 bases. The V gene end was trimmed by 9 bases and the J gene end by 3 bases; junction bases not matched to a gene: 6. The CDR3 covers 13 residues. Germline CDR1 is SNHLY and CDR2 is FYNNEI. The DNA of the CDR3 is TGTGCCAGTAGACAGGGGGTTTACTACGAGCAGTACTTC. Its protein is CASRQGVYYEQYF.

There are many counts of this clonotype. The chain combines TRBV7-2 with TRBJ2-3; D possibly uses TRBD1 or TRBD2 (5 bases each). With 5 bases removed from V and 4 bases from J, the gap between germline ends came to 16 bases. Germline CDR1 reads SGHTA; CDR2 reads FQGNSA. CDR3 length equals 15 residues. The CDR3 DNA follows: TGTGCCAGCAGCCCGGGGCGAGGGGCCGCAGATACGCAGTATTTT. Encoded protein: CASSPGRGAADTQYF. Together with reference TRBV7-2 and TRBJ2-3, the CDR3 gives the full variable domain: GAGVSQSPSNKVTEKGKDVELRCDPISGHTALYWYRQSLGQGLEFLIYFQGNSAPDKSGLPSDRFSAERTGGSVSTLTIQRTQQEDSAVYLCASSPGRGAADTQYFGPGTRLTVL.

This clonotype was detected a few times. The chain carries TRBV28 and TRBJ2-5; a weak D match, TRBD1 (5 bases). Germline V gene sequence: CDR1 MDHEN, CDR2 SYDVKM. CDR3 length: 13 residues. V lost 7 bases and J lost 5, with 14 bases in between. The CDR3 protein is CASNSGLSETQYF. CDR3 bases: TGTGCCAGCAATTCAGGGTTGTCGGAGACCCAGTACTTC.

The rearrangement uses TRBV5-1 and TRBJ2-3; tentatively, D is TRBD2 (5 bases). Germline V gene data show CDR1 as SGHRS and CDR2 as YFSETQ. CDR3 length: 15 residues. V shed 2 bases and J shed 2 bases, with 12 bases lying between them. CDR3 DNA: TGCGCCAGCAGCTTTGAGGGATTGGACACAGATACGCAGTATTTT. It is translated as CASSFEGLDTDTQYF.

A single count supports this clonotype. A junction boundary mismatches the germline segment, possibly from a read error. The V gene is TRBV6-5, the J gene TRBJ2-7; 8 bases agree with TRBD2. Germline V lookup: CDR1 MNHEY, CDR2 SVGAGI. The CDR3 loop spans 15 amino acids. CDR3 amino acids: CATSYSPSGSYEQYF. CDR3 DNA sequence: TGTGCCACCAGTTACTCGCCTAGCGGGTCCTACGAGCAGTACTTC.